Here is one T cell receptor beta chain with its context. Its specificity is unknown. This sample stems from a study of T-cell memory formation after mild COVID-19. Study results and caveats: The study found contracting CD4+ clones mainly in CM and EM and contracting CD8+ clones in EMRA.

Each CDR3 protein gets one entry after TCRdb re-called the 5' RACE reads with MiXCR. The sample shows 84,000 or so distinct CDR3 sequences, about 14% of them seen only once. The TCR was taken from an adult woman who had mild COVID-19 (a few samples of this study predate the infection). Cell type and time point are not known. The sample was PBMCs or a T cell subset sorted from them (not recorded which).

In nucleotides, the CDR3 is TGTGCCAGCAGTGGTAGCGGTTTCACAGATACGCAGTATTTT. Its protein product is CASSGSGFTDTQYF. This chain connects TRBV6-5 to TRBJ2-3; tentatively, D is TRBD2 (6 bases). Germline values: CDR1 MNHEY, CDR2 SVGAGI. V lost 5 bases and J lost 2, with 11 bases in between. The CDR3 totals 14 residues.